This TCR beta chain stems from a study of blood T cell repertoires in COVID-19. Study context: The United States, Italy and Spain provided the acute and convalescent COVID-19 samples. PBMCs, B-cell-depleted T cells, or T cells were the source of the cDNA or gDNA that made up the material.

Germline V gene lookup returns CDR1 MNHEY and CDR2 SVGAGI. The V end was cut by 4 bases, the J end by 3 bases, with 18 bases between. This CDR3 has 16 amino acids. TCRdb's table, derived via immunoSEQ multiplex PCR, lists solely in-frame clones and lacks some. The table shows around 140,000 clones, with roughly 84% occurring only once. Sequencing was done on a sample of peripheral blood. The chain recombines TRBV6-5 with TRBJ1-2; TRBD1 is a possible D gene (6 bases). This TCR was recovered from a man aged 55 to 70 with acute or convalescent COVID-19. The CDR3 sequence: CASSSPGTPEDYGYTF. CDR3 nucleotides: TGTGCCAGCAGTTCGCCCGGGACACCTGAAGACTATGGCTACACCTTC.